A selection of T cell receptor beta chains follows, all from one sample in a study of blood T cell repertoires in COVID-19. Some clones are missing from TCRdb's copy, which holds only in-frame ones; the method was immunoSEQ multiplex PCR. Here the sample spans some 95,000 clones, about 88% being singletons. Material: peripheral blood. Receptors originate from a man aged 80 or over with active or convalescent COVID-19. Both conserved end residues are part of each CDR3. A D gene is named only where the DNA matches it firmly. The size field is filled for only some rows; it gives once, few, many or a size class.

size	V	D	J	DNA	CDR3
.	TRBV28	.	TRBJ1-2	TGTGCCAGCAGTTTGGGGTCGAGAAGGGGTGGCTACACCTTC	CASSLGSRRGGYTF
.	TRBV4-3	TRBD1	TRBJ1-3	TGCGCCAGCAGCCAAGATAGGGGTCGGACAGGGGGCTTTGGAAACACCATATATTTT	CASSQDRGRTGGFGNTIYF
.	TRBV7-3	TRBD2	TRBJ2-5	TGTGCCAGCAGCCCCGGGACTAGCCTGGAGACCCAGTACTTC	CASSPGTSLETQYF
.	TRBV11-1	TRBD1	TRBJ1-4	TGTGCCAGCAGCTCTCCGGGACAGGGCGGCGAAAAACTGTTTTTT	CASSSPGQGGEKLFF
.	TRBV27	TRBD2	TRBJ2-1	TGTGCCAGCAGCAGACTAGCGGGAGTGCCAAATGAGCAGTTCTTC	CASSRLAGVPNEQFF
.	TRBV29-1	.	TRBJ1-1	TGCAGCGTCGAAAGGACAACTGAAGCTTTCTTT	CSVERTTEAFF
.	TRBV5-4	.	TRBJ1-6	TGTGCCAGCAGCTCGGACCCCGGGGGTGGCTCCTATAATTCACCCCTCCACTTT	CASSSDPGGGSYNSPLHF
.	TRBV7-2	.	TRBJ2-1	TGTGCCAGCAGCTTAGTACCAGACTCCTACAATGAGCAGTTCTTC	CASSLVPDSYNEQFF
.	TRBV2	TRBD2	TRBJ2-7	TGTGCCAGCAGCTCCCCCGGGGTAGCGGGAGGGCCAGGGACCCCCTACGAGCAGTACTTC	CASSSPGVAGGPGTPYEQYF
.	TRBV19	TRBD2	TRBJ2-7	TGTGCCAGCACGGTGATAGCGGGAGGTAGCGAGCAGTACTTC	CASTVIAGGSEQYF
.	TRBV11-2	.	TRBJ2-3	TGTGCCAGCAGTCAGGACTTGAACGCGGATACGCAGTATTTT	CASSQDLNADTQYF
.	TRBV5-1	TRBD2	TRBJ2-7	TGCGCCAGCAGCGTACTAGCGGGGAGCTCCTACGAGCAGTACTTC	CASSVLAGSSYEQYF
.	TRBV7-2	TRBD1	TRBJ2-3	TGTGCCAGCAGCTTAGAGATTACAGGGGGCACAGATACGCAGTATTTT	CASSLEITGGTDTQYF
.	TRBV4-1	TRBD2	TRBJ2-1	TGCGCCAGCAGCCAAGATACCAGCGGGAGGTCCAATGAGCAGTTCTTC	CASSQDTSGRSNEQFF
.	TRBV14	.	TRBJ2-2	TGTGCCAGCAGCCAACAGGAGGCGAGGGCCGGGGAGCTGTTTTTT	CASSQQEARAGELFF
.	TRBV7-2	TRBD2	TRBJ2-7	TGTGCCAGCAGCCATACCGGGACTAGCTTTTTAAGCTACGAGCAGTACTTC	CASSHTGTSFLSYEQYF
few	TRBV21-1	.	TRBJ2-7	TGTGCCAGCACCACCCCCCCCCAGCGGTTAGCGGGAGAACCCTACGAGCAGTACTTC	CASTTPPQRLAGEPYEQYF
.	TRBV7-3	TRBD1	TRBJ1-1	TGTGCCAGCAGACAGGACAGGGGCGGCGGTACTGAAGCTTTCTTT	CASRQDRGGGTEAFF
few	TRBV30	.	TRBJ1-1	TGTGCCTGGAGTGTACCTGGGGCAGCTATGATCGCTTTCTTT	CAWSVPGAAMIAFF
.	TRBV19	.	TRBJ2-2	TGTGCCAGTAGTAGTAGCGGCACCGGGGAGCTGTTTTTT	CASSSSGTGELFF
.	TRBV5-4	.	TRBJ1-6	TGTGCCAGCAGCTTGAATGCAGGGGTGGACTCACCCCTCCACTTT	CASSLNAGVDSPLHF
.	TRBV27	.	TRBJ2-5	TGTGCCAGCAGTTTATCTGGTTGGCTAGCCCAAGAGACCCAGTACTTC	CASSLSGWLAQETQYF
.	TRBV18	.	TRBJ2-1	TGTGCCAGCTCACCACCGGGGACTTCCTTAACCTACAATGAGCAGTTCTTC	CASSPPGTSLTYNEQFF
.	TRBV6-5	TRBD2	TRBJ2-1	TGTGCCAGCAGACCCCTAGCGGGAGGGGTGAATGAGCAGTTCTTC	CASRPLAGGVNEQFF
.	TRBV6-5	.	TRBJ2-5	TGTGCCAGCAGATCTACAGGGGGGGGAGAGACCCAGTACTTC	CASRSTGGGETQYF
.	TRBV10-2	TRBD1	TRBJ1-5	TGCGCCAGCAGTGTGACAGGGATAGATCAGCCCCAGCATTTT	CASSVTGIDQPQHF
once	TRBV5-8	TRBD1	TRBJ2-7	TGTGCCAGCAGCTACAGGGGGCGCTCCTACGAGCAGTACTTC	CASSYRGRSYEQYF
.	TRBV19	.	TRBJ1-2	TGTGCCAGTAGTTCGTCAGGGTTTGATTATGGCTACACCTTC	CASSSSGFDYGYTF
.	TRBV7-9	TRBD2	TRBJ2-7	TGTGCCAGCAGCCCAGAAATTAGCGGGAAACGCTACGAGCAGTACTTC	CASSPEISGKRYEQYF
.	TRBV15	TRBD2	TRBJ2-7	TGTGCCACCAGCAGACCCGGGACTACCTACGAGCAGTACTTC	CATSRPGTTYEQYF
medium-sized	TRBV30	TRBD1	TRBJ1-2	TGTGCCTGGAATAGGGACAGGCCCTATGGCTACACCTTC	CAWNRDRPYGYTF
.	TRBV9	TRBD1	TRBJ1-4	TGTGCCAGCAGTATGACAGGGTCTAATGAAAAACTGTTTTTT	CASSMTGSNEKLFF
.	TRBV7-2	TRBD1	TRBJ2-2	TGTGCCAGCAGCCCCCGACAGGGGTACACCGGGGAGCTGTTTTTT	CASSPRQGYTGELFF
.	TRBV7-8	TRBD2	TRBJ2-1	TGTGCCAGCAGCTTAGATGGACTAGCCCCCAATGAGCAGTTCTTC	CASSLDGLAPNEQFF
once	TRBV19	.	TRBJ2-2	TGTGCCAGTAGTGAGGGACACCGCAGGACCGGGGAGCTGTTTTTT	CASSEGHRRTGELFF
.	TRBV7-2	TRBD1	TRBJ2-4	TGTGCCAGCAGCCCCCAGGGGGCCGGAAACATTCAGTACTTC	CASSPQGAGNIQYF
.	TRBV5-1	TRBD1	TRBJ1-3	TGCGCCAGCAGCTTACGACCGGGACAGGGGCTTGGAAACACCATATATTTT	CASSLRPGQGLGNTIYF
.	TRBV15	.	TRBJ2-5	TGTGCCACCAGCAGAGATCGCGGGACAGCTATAGAGACCCAGTACTTC	CATSRDRGTAIETQYF
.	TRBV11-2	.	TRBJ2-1	TGTGCCAGCAGTCTCGAGCGGTACAATGAGCAGTTCTTC	CASSLERYNEQFF
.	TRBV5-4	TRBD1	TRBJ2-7	TGTGCCAGCAGCGGAGACAGGGCGGACGAGCAGTACTTC	CASSGDRADEQYF
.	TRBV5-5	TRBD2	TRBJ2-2	TGTGCCAGCAGCCAGGGATTGACTAGCGGGAGAACCGGGGAGCTGTTTTTT	CASSQGLTSGRTGELFF
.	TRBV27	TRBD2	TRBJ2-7	TGTGCCAGCAGTTTATCAAGCGGGAGAGCGTACGAGCAGTACTTC	CASSLSSGRAYEQYF